These T cell receptor beta chains were read from a single sample in a study of blood T cell repertoires in COVID-19. Here immunoSEQ multiplex PCR was the method, and the copy in TCRdb shows in-frame clones only, minus some. The table records around 70,000 clones, 60% to 85% of them present only once. The source material was peripheral blood. The receptors originated from a man between 65 and 85 years old with acute or convalescent COVID-19. Both conserved end residues are part of each CDR3. The D gene is left open where the match is weak. The size field is filled for only some rows; it gives once, few, many or a size class.

J gene,V gene,D gene,clone size,CDR3 DNA,CDR3 protein
TRBJ2-1,TRBV10-3,.,.,TGTGCCATCAGTGCCCGAGGACTCTACAATGAGCAGTTCTTC,CAISARGLYNEQFF
TRBJ1-1,TRBV5-4,TRBD1,.,TGTGCCAGCAGCTTCGGGGGACAGCCGAACACTGAAGCTTTCTTT,CASSFGGQPNTEAFF
TRBJ2-7,TRBV5-8,.,.,TGTGCCAGCAACCCGTGGGGCAGGGGAGCCCACGAGCAGTACTTC,CASNPWGRGAHEQYF
TRBJ1-1,TRBV20-1,.,.,TGCAGTGCTAGTAAGGGCCCGGGGGACACTGAAGCTTTCTTT,CSASKGPGDTEAFF
TRBJ2-7,TRBV7-9,.,.,TGTGCCAGCAGCTTTGGCTGGACACGAAACCACGAGCAGTACTTC,CASSFGWTRNHEQYF
TRBJ2-1,TRBV11-3,.,.,TGTGCCAGCAGCTTGGTAGTGGACAATGAGCAGTTCTTC,CASSLVVDNEQFF
TRBJ1-4,TRBV9,TRBD1,.,TGTGCCAGCAGCCCAGTAGGGACAGTTAATGAAAAACTGTTTTTT,CASSPVGTVNEKLFF
TRBJ1-6,TRBV28,.,.,TGTGCCAGCAGTCCCTATGGGGGCGATAATTCACCCCTCCACTTT,CASSPYGGDNSPLHF
TRBJ2-3,TRBV29-1,.,once,TGCAGCGTTGAAGGGCTAGGTGGGTCCGATACGCAGTATTTT,CSVEGLGGSDTQYF
TRBJ2-4,TRBV5-1,TRBD2,.,TGCGCCAGCAGCTTGAATGCGGGAGGGTTCGGGGCCAAAAACATTCAGTACTTC,CASSLNAGGFGAKNIQYF
TRBJ2-6,TRBV19,.,.,TGTGCCAGTAGTTCCGCAGGGGGGGCCAACGTCCTGACTTTC,CASSSAGGANVLTF
TRBJ2-2,TRBV19,.,.,TGTGCCGGGCAGAGGAGGACGGGCACCGGGGAGCTGTTTTTT,CAGQRRTGTGELFF
TRBJ2-3,TRBV28,.,.,TGTGCCAGCAACACTCTCCAGGTTTTAAGTGGAACAGATACGCAGTATTTT,CASNTLQVLSGTDTQYF
TRBJ2-1,TRBV28,TRBD2,.,TGTGCCAGCAGTTTCCTAGGTGCCAGCGGGAGGGACAATGAGCAGTTCTTC,CASSFLGASGRDNEQFF
TRBJ1-2,TRBV19,.,once,TGTGCCAGTAGTATAGGTACACGCGGGGAAGGCTACACCTTC,CASSIGTRGEGYTF
TRBJ2-1,TRBV11-3,TRBD2,few,TGTGCCAGCAGCTTAGCCGTCCAGACTAGCGGGAGGGACTACAATGAGCAGTTCTTC,CASSLAVQTSGRDYNEQFF
TRBJ2-7,TRBV15,.,few,TGTGCCACCAGCGGGCCCGAAGCCTACGAGCAGTACTTC,CATSGPEAYEQYF
TRBJ1-2,TRBV6-1,TRBD1,few,TGTGCCAGCAGTGAATCAGGGGGCTATGGCTACACCTTC,CASSESGGYGYTF
TRBJ2-3,TRBV7-3,TRBD2,once,TGTGCCTCAGCGCGGGAGAGCACAGATACGCAGTATTTT,CASARESTDTQYF
TRBJ2-2,TRBV24-1,TRBD2,.,TGTGCCACCAGTGATTTTTACGGGACTAGCGGGATGGGGGAGCTGTTTTTT,CATSDFYGTSGMGELFF
TRBJ2-1,TRBV6-1,TRBD2,.,TGTGCCAGCAGTGAAACTAGCGGGACTAATGAGCAGTTCTTC,CASSETSGTNEQFF
TRBJ2-3,TRBV15,TRBD2,.,TGTGCCACCAGCAACGCGGACAGGGGACTAGCGGGAGTACGCCCAGATACGCAGTATTTT,CATSNADRGLAGVRPDTQYF
TRBJ2-7,TRBV18,.,.,TGTGCCAGCTCACCACCTAGCGCAGCCTACGAGCAGTACTTC,CASSPPSAAYEQYF
TRBJ2-2,TRBV28,TRBD2,.,TGTGCCAGCAGGCCGGGACTAGCGGGAATCACCGGGGAGCTGTTTTTT,CASRPGLAGITGELFF
TRBJ2-2,TRBV19,TRBD2,.,TGTGCCAGTAGTATCCATCTTCTGCGGGAGACGAACACCGGGGAGCTGTTTTTT,CASSIHLLRETNTGELFF
TRBJ2-3,TRBV18,TRBD2,.,TGTGCCAGCTCACAACTAGCGGGCCCCACAGATACGCAGTATTTT,CASSQLAGPTDTQYF
TRBJ1-1,TRBV7-2,.,once,TGTGCCAGCAGCGAACAGTACTACACTGAAGCTTTCTTT,CASSEQYYTEAFF